This T cell receptor beta chain was observed in a study of CD8 T cells in Susac syndrome. Trimming removed 4 bases from V and 1 base from J; junction bases left unmatched: 10. The length of the CDR3 is 17 residues. CDR1 is KGHSH and CDR2 is LQKENI in the germline V gene. TCR beta from blood CD8+ and CD4+ T cells was sequenced. In the multiple sclerosis control group, patients were treatment-naive and had stable or active relapsing-remitting disease. TEMRA cells underwent FACS enrichment and CD8+ and CD4+ T cells underwent negative isolation. Reverse transcription used about 0.45 to 1 ug RNA and random hexamers. immunoSEQ multiplex PCR amplified TCR beta CDR3 across 54 Vbeta, 13 Jbeta. TCRdb re-derived calls from the immunoSEQ multiplex PCR reads in MiXCR, one entry per CDR3 protein. The sample lists 100,000 to 150,000 distinct CDR3 sequences, approximately 95% occurring once.

The TCR originated in a human donor with multiple sclerosis. The chain couples TRBV18 to TRBJ1-1, with 9 positions matching TRBD1. The sequenced sample consisted of CD8+ T cells from PBMCs. The CDR3 sequence: CASSLPGQGSRNTEAFF. Here the CDR3 DNA reads TGTGCCAGCTCACTTCCGGGACAGGGAAGTAGGAACACTGAAGCTTTCTTT.